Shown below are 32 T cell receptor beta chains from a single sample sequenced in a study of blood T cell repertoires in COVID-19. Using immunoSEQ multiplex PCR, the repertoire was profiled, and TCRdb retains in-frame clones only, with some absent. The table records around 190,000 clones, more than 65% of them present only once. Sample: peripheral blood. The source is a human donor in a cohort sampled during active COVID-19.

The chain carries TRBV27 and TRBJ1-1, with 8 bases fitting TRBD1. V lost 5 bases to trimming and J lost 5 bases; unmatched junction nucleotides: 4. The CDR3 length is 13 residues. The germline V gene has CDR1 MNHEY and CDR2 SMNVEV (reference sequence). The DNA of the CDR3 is TGTGCCAGCAGTCCAAGGACAGGGACTGAAGCTTTCTTT. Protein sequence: CASSPRTGTEAFF.

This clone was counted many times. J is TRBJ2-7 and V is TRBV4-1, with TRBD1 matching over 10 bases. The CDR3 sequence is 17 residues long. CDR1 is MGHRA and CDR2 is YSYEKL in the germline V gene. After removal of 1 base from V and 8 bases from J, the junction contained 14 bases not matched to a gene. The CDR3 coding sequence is TGCGCCAGCAGCCAAGTGGGACAGGGGATCACGTATTATCAGCAGTACTTC. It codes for CASSQVGQGITYYQQYF.

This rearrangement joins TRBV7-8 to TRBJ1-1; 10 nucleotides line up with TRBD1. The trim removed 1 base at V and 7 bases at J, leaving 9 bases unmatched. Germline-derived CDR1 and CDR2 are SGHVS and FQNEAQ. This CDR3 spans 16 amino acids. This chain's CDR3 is CASSLGTGTGEIEAFF. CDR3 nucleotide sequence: TGTGCCAGCAGCTTAGGTACTGGGACAGGGGAGATTGAAGCTTTCTTT.

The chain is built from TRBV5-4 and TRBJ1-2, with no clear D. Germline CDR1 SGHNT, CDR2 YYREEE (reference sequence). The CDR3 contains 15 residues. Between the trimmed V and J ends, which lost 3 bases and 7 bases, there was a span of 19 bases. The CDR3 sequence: CASSSGSAFFSGYTF. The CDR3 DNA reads TGTGCCAGCAGCTCCGGGTCGGCATTCTTTTCTGGCTACACCTTC. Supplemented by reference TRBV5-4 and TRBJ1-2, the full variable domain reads ETGVTQSPTHLIKTRGQQVTLRCSSQSGHNTVSWYQQALGQGPQFIFQYYREEENGRGNFPPRFSGLQFPNYSSELNVNALELDDSALYLCASSSGSAFFSGYTFGSGTRLTVV.

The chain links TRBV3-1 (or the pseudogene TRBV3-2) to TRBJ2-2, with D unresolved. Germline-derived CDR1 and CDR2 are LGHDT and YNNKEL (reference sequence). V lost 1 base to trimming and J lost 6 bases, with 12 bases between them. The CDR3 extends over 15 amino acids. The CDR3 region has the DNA TGTGCCAGCAGCCAAGCGGATAGACTCGCCGGGGAGCTGTTTTTT. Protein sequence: CASSQADRLAGELFF.

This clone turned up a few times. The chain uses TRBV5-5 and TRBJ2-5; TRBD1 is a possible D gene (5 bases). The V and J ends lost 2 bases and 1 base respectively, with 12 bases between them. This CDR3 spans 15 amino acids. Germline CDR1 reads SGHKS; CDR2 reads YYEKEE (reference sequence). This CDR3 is CASSFLWTIQETQYF. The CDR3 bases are TGTGCCAGCAGCTTCTTGTGGACAATCCAAGAGACCCAGTACTTC.

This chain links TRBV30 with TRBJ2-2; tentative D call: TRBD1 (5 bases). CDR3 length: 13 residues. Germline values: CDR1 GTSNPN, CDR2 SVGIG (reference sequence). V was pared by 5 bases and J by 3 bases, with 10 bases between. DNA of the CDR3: TGTGCCTGGTCCCCAGGGTACACCGGGGAGCTGTTTTTT. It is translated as CAWSPGYTGELFF.

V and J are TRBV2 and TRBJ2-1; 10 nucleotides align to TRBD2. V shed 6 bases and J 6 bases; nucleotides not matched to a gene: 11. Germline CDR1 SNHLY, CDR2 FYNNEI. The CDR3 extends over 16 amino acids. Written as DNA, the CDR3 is TGTGCCAGCAGGATAGTAGCGGGAGGCGGGTTCAATGAGCAGTTCTTC. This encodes CASRIVAGGGFNEQFF.

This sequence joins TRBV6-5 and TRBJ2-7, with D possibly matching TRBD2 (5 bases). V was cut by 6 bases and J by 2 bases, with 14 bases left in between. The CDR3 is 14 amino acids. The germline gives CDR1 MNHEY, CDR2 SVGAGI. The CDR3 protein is CASRSRGPTYEQYF. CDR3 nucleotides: TGTGCCAGCAGATCACGAGGGCCTACCTACGAGCAGTACTTC.

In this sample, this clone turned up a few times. CDR3 DNA: TGTGCCAGCTCATTGACAGGGGGCGCGAGGACTGAAGCTTTCTTT. This sequence encodes CASSLTGGARTEAFF. The chain joins TRBV18 to TRBJ1-1, with 10 nucleotides matching TRBD1. J was trimmed by 5 bases and V by 5 bases; bases with no gene match: 8. CDR3 length: 15 amino acids. Germline CDR1 reads KGHSH; CDR2 reads LQKENI.

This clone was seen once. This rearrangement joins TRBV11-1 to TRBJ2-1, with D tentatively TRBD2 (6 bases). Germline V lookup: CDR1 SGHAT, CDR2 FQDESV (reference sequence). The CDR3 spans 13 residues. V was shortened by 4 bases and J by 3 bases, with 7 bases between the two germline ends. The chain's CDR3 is CASSSGGYNEQFF. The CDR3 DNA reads TGTGCCAGCAGCTCCGGGGGCTACAATGAGCAGTTCTTC.

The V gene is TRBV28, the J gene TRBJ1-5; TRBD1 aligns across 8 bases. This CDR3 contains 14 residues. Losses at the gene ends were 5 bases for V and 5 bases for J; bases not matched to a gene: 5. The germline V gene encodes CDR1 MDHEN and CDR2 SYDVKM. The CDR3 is CASSPDRVDQPQHF. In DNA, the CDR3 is TGTGCCAGCAGTCCGGACAGGGTGGATCAGCCCCAGCATTTT.

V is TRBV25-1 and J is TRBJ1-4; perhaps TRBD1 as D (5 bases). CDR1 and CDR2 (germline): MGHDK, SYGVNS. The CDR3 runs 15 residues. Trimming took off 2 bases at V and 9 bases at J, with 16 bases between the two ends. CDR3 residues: CASSELAGPVKKLFF. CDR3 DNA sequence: TGTGCCAGCAGTGAACTCGCAGGGCCTGTGAAAAAACTGTTTTTT.

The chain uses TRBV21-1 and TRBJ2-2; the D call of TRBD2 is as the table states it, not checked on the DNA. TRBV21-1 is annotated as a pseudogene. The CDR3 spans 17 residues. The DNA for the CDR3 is TGTGCCAGCAGCAAGGAGGAGGAGCGGGAGAGGGTCGGGGAGCTGTTTTTT. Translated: CASSKEEERERVGELFF.

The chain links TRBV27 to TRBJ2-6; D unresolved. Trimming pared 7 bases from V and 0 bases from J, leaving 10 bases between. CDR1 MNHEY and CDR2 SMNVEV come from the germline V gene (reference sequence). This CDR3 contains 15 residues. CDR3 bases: TGTGCCAGCAAGACTCTTAGCTCTGGGGCCAACGTCCTGACTTTC. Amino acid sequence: CASKTLSSGANVLTF.

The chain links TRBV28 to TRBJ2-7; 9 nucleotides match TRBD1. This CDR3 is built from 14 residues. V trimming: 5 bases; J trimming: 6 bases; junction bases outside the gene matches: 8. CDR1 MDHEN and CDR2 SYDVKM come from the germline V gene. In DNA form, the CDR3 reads TGTGCCAGCAGTCCCCCGGGACAGGGTGGCGAGCAGTACTTC. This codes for CASSPPGQGGEQYF.

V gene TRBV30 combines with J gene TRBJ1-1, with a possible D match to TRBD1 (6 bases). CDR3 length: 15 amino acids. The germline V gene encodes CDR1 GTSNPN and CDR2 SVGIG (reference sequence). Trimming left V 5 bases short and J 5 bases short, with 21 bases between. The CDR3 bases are TGTGCCTGGCAGGGGCGCGGGCTTGTTGAAACTGAAGCTTTCTTT. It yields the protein CAWQGRGLVETEAFF.

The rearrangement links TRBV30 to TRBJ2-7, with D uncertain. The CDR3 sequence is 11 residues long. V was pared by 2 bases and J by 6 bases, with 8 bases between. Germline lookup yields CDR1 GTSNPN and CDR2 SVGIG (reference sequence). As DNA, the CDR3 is TGTGCCTGGAGTAACAGATTCGAGCAGTACTTC. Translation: CAWSNRFEQYF.

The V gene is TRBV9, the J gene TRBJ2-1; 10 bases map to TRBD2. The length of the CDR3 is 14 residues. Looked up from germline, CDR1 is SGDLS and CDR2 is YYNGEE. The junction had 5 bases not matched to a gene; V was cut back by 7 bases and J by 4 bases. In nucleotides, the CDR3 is TGTGCCAGCGGTACTAGCGGGACTTACAATGAGCAGTTCTTC. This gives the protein CASGTSGTYNEQFF.

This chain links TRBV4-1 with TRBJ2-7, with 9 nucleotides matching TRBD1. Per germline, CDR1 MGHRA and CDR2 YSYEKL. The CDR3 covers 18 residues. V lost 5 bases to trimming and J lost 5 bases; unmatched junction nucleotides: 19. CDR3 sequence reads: CASSRQKIKGQGFNEQYF. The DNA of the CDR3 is TGCGCCAGCAGCAGACAAAAAATTAAAGGACAGGGGTTCAACGAGCAGTACTTC.

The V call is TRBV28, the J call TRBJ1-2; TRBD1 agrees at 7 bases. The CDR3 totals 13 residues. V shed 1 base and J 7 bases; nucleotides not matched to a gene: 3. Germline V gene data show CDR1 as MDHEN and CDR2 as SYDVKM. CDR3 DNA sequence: TGTGCCAGCAGTTTATACCAGGGGGGTGGCTACACCTTC. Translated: CASSLYQGGGYTF.

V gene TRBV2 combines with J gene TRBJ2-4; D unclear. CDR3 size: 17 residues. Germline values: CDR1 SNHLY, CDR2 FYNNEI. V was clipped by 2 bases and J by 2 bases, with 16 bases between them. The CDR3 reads CASSESERRSTKNIQYF. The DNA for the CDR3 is TGTGCCAGCAGTGAATCAGAGCGCCGGAGTACCAAAAACATTCAGTACTTC.

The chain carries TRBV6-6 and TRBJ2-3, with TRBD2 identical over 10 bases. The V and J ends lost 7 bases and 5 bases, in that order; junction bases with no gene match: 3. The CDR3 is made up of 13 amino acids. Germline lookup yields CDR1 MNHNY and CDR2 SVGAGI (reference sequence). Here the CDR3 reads CASKRTSGDTQYF. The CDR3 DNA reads TGTGCCAGCAAAAGGACTAGCGGAGATACGCAGTATTTT.

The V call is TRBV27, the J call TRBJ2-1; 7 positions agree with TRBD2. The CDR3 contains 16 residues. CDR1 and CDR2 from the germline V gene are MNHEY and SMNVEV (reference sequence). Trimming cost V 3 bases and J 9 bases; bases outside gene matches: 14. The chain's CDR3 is CASSFAAGEVFGEQFF. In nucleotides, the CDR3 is TGTGCCAGCAGTTTCGCCGCGGGGGAGGTATTTGGTGAGCAGTTCTTC.

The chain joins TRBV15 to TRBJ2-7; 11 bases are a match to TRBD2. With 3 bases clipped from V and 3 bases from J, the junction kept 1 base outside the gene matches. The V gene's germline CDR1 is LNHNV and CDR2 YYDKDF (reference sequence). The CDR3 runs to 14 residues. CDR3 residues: CATSSGLAGYEQYF. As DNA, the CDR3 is TGTGCCACCAGCAGTGGACTAGCGGGCTACGAGCAGTACTTC. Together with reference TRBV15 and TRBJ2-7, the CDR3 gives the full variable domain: DAMVIQNPRYQVTQFGKPVTLSCSQTLNHNVMYWYQQKSSQAPKLLFHYYDKDFNNEADTPDNFQSRRPNTSFCFLDIRSPGLGDTAMYLCATSSGLAGYEQYFGPGTRLTVT.

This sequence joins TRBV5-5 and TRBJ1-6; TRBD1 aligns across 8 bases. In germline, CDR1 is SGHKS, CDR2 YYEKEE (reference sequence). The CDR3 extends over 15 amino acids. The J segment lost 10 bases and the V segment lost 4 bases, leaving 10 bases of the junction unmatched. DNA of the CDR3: TGTGCCAGCAGCCCCCAGGACAGGGAGGGGTCACCCCTCCACTTT. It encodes CASSPQDREGSPLHF.

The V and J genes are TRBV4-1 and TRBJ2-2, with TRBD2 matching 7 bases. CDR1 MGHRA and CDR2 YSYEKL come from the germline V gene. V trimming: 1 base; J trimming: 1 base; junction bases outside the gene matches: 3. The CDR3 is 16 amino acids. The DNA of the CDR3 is TGCGCCAGCAGCCAAGTTGCTAGCGGGAACACCGGGGAGCTGTTTTTT. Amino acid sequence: CASSQVASGNTGELFF.

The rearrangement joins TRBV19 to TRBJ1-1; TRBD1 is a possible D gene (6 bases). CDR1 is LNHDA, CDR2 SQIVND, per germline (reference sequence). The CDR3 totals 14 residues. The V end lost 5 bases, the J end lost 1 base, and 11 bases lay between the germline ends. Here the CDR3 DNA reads TGTGCCAGTAGTTCAGGGGCGCGGAACACTGAAGCTTTCTTT. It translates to CASSSGARNTEAFF. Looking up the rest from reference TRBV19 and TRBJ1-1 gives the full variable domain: DGGITQSPKYLFRKEGQNVTLSCEQNLNHDAMYWYRQDPGQGLRLIYYSQIVNDFQKGDIAEGYSVSREKKESFPLTVTSAQKNPTAFYLCASSSGARNTEAFFGQGTRLTVV.

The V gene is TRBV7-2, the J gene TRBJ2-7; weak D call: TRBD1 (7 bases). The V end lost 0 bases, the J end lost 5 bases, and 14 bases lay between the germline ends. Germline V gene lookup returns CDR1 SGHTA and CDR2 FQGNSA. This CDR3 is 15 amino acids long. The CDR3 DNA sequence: TGTGCCAGCAGCTTAGCGGAGGGGGCGAGCCACGAGCAGTACTTC. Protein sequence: CASSLAEGASHEQYF.

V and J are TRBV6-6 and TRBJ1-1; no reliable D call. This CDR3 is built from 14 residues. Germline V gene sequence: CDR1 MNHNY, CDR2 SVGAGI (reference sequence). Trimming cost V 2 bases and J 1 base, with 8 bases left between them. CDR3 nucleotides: TGTGCCAGCAGTTACGGGGAGAGGAACACTGAAGCTTTCTTT. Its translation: CASSYGERNTEAFF.

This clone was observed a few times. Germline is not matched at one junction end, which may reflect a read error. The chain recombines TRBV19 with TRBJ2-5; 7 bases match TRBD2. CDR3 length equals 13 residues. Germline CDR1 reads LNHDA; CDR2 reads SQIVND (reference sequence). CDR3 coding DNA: TGTGCCAGTACAGGCGGGGCAGCGGGGCCGTTGGACTTC. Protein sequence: CASTGGAAGPLDF.

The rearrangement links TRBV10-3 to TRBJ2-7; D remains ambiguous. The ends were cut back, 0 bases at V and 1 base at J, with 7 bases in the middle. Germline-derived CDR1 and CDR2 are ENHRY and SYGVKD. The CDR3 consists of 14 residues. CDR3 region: CAISESRQSYEQYF. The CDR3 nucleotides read TGTGCCATCAGTGAGTCGAGGCAGTCCTACGAGCAGTACTTC.